The rows below give T cell receptor beta chains drawn from one sample of a study of response to subunit inactivated influenza vaccine. TCRdb itself ran the RT-PCR reads through MiXCR, one entry per CDR3 protein. This table has 450,000 to 600,000 distinct CDR3 sequences, less than 8% appearing once. The specimen was PBMCs from blood, collected 23 to 25 months after vaccination. The receptors originated from a man aged 50 to 75 who received an inactivated influenza vaccine. Each CDR3 is given with its conserved first and last residue. The order of the fields is CDR3 length, D gene, clone size, V gene, J gene, CDR3 protein, CDR3 DNA. D genes are given only for firm matches. Not every row has a clone size; where given, it reads once, few, many or a size class.

length: 13; D: -; size: few; V: TRBV11-1; J: TRBJ2-1; CDR3: CASRSAPRGGQFF; DNA: TGTGCCAGCAGATCCGCTCCCCGAGGAGGGCAGTTCTTC
length: 16; D: -; size: many; V: TRBV2; J: TRBJ2-7; CDR3: CASSDPRARLAYEQYF; DNA: TGTGCCAGCAGTGATCCCCGGGCAAGACTAGCCTACGAGCAGTACTTC
length: 17; D: -; size: few; V: TRBV10-3; J: TRBJ2-7; CDR3: CAISEGLGAGDTYEQYF; DNA: TGTGCCATCAGTGAAGGACTTGGGGCAGGGGATACCTACGAGCAGTACTTC
length: 12; D: TRBD2; size: few; V: TRBV29-1; J: TRBJ2-1; CDR3: CSGGLAVGEQFF; DNA: TGCAGCGGCGGACTAGCGGTCGGTGAGCAGTTCTTC
length: 14; D: -; size: few; V: TRBV4-3; J: TRBJ2-7; CDR3: CASSQDRNSYEQYF; DNA: TGCGCCAGCAGCCAAGACCGGAACTCCTACGAGCAGTACTTC
length: 15; D: -; size: few; V: TRBV20-1; J: TRBJ1-1; CDR3: CSAPPPGYKNTEAFF; DNA: TGCAGTGCTCCCCCCCCAGGGTACAAGAACACTGAAGCTTTCTTT
length: 12; D: TRBD1; size: many; V: TRBV12-3/TRBV12-4; J: TRBJ2-7; CDR3: CASTKQGIEQYF; DNA: TGTGCCAGTACAAAACAGGGGATCGAGCAGTACTTC
length: 15; D: TRBD2; size: -; V: TRBV28; J: TRBJ2-1; CDR3: CASSYTGLSYNEQFF; DNA: TGTGCCAGCAGCTACACGGGACTATCCTACAATGAGCAGTTCTTC
length: 21; D: TRBD2; size: few; V: TRBV5-6; J: TRBJ2-3; CDR3: CASSKPGLAGGHPSFTDTQYF; DNA: TGTGCCAGCAGCAAACCGGGACTAGCGGGGGGCCACCCTTCCTTCACAGATACGCAGTATTTT
length: 13; D: -; size: -; V: TRBV5-6; J: TRBJ2-7; CDR3: CASSPRRLYEQYF; DNA: TGTGCCAGCAGCCCCAGGCGCCTCTACGAGCAGTACTTC
length: 15; D: -; size: few; V: TRBV10-2; J: TRBJ2-1; CDR3: CASRVGSTGRNEQFF; DNA: TGCGCCAGCAGGGTGGGATCCACAGGGAGGAATGAGCAGTTCTTC
length: 15; D: -; size: -; V: TRBV6-2/TRBV6-3; J: TRBJ2-1; CDR3: CASSYRWESYNEQFF; DNA: TGTGCCAGCAGTTATAGGTGGGAGTCCTACAATGAGCAGTTCTTC
length: 14; D: TRBD2; size: -; V: TRBV5-1; J: TRBJ2-7; CDR3: CASGAGGPEIEQYF; DNA: TGCGCCAGCGGAGCGGGAGGGCCAGAGATAGAGCAGTACTTC
length: 16; D: -; size: few; V: TRBV9; J: TRBJ2-7; CDR3: CASSVAVGGPSYEQYF; DNA: TGTGCCAGCAGCGTAGCTGTGGGGGGCCCATCCTACGAGCAGTACTTC
length: 16; D: TRBD2; size: -; V: TRBV4-3; J: TRBJ2-2; CDR3: CASSRWSGSQHGELFF; DNA: TGCGCCAGCAGCCGCTGGAGCGGGAGTCAGCACGGGGAGCTGTTTTTT
length: 14; D: TRBD1; size: few; V: TRBV11-1; J: TRBJ2-1; CDR3: CASSIGQVDNEQFF; DNA: TGTGCCAGCAGCATCGGACAGGTTGACAATGAGCAGTTCTTC
length: 12; D: -; size: few; V: TRBV7-2; J: TRBJ2-4; CDR3: CASSLALGIQYF; DNA: TGTGCCAGCAGCTTAGCTCTAGGCATTCAGTACTTC
length: 14; D: -; size: few; V: TRBV5-1; J: TRBJ2-7; CDR3: CASSLVSDSYEQYF; DNA: TGCGCCAGCAGCTTGGTTTCGGACTCCTACGAGCAGTACTTC
length: 16; D: TRBD2; size: many; V: TRBV5-1; J: TRBJ2-2; CDR3: CASSFGLAGDTGELFF; DNA: TGCGCCAGCAGCTTCGGCCTAGCGGGAGACACCGGGGAGCTGTTTTTT
length: 14; D: -; size: many; V: TRBV6-1; J: TRBJ1-5; CDR3: CASIGLNVDQPQHF; DNA: TGTGCCAGCATCGGACTAAATGTGGATCAGCCCCAGCATTTT
length: 15; D: -; size: few; V: TRBV20-1; J: TRBJ2-5; CDR3: CSASSRRVEEETQYF; DNA: TGCAGTGCTAGTTCGCGCAGGGTGGAAGAGGAGACCCAGTACTTC
length: 16; D: -; size: few; V: TRBV5-1; J: TRBJ2-3; CDR3: CASSLNNIPSTDTQYF; DNA: TGCGCCAGCAGCTTGAATAATATACCTAGCACAGATACGCAGTATTTT
length: 14; D: TRBD1; size: -; V: TRBV9; J: TRBJ2-1; CDR3: CASSVVDRGHEQFF; DNA: TGTGCCAGCAGCGTAGTAGACAGGGGACATGAGCAGTTCTTC
length: 15; D: -; size: many; V: TRBV12-3/TRBV12-4; J: TRBJ1-2; CDR3: CASSLGPIDSYGYTF; DNA: TGTGCCAGCAGTTTAGGGCCGATAGACAGCTATGGCTACACCTTC
length: 15; D: -; size: many; V: TRBV5-1; J: TRBJ2-6; CDR3: CASSPRSHGANVLTF; DNA: TGCGCCAGCAGCCCCCGTAGTCATGGGGCCAACGTCCTGACTTTC
length: 11; D: -; size: -; V: TRBV10-3; J: TRBJ2-7; CDR3: CAINRGGEQYF; DNA: TGTGCCATCAACAGGGGAGGCGAGCAGTACTTC
length: 15; D: TRBD2; size: many; V: TRBV6-1; J: TRBJ2-5; CDR3: CASRPVTSGSETQYF; DNA: TGTGCCAGCAGACCAGTTACTAGCGGGAGTGAGACCCAGTACTTC